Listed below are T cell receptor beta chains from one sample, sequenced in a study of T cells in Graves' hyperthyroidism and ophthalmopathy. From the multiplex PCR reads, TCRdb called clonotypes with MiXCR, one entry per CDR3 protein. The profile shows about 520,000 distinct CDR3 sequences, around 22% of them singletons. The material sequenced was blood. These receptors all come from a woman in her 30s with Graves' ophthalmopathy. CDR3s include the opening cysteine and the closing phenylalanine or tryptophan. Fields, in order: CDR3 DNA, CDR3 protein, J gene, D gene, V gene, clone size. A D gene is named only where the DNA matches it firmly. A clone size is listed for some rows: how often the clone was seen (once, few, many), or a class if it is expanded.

TGCAGTGCTAGAGATCTAAAGCGGGAGGGCCGAGGGGGGGATGAGGAGACCCAGTACTTC,CSARDLKREGRGGDEETQYF,TRBJ2-5,TRBD2,TRBV20-1,-
TGTGCCAGCAGTCCACAGGGGAGGTTGGGCTACACCTTC,CASSPQGRLGYTF,TRBJ1-2,TRBD1,TRBV6-1,-
TGCAGTGCTAGATGGGCCATGAACACTGAAGCTTTCTTT,CSARWAMNTEAFF,TRBJ1-1,-,TRBV20-1,many
TGTGCCAGCAGCTTGTTACACCCAGCGAACACTGAAGCTTTCTTT,CASSLLHPANTEAFF,TRBJ1-1,-,TRBV5-5,-
TGTGCCAGCAGTTCGGCCGGATTGTATGGCTACACCTTC,CASSSAGLYGYTF,TRBJ1-2,-,TRBV28,-
TGTGCCAGCAGCGCCGCCCTGGGCACTGAAGCTTTCTTT,CASSAALGTEAFF,TRBJ1-1,-,TRBV9,-
TGTGCCAGCAGGGTGACAGGGATCGTCCCTGTGGCTTTCTTT,CASRVTGIVPVAFF,TRBJ1-1,TRBD1,TRBV12-3/TRBV12-4,many
TGTGCCATCAGTGAGTTGGGCGGTGGCTACACCTTC,CAISELGGGYTF,TRBJ1-2,-,TRBV10-3,many
TGTGCCAGCAGCTTAGTGTCCAGCCTCGGGGGAGTGACCCAGTACTTC,CASSLVSSLGGVTQYF,TRBJ2-5,-,TRBV11-2,few
TGTGCCAGCAGCCCCTGGGGAAGAGATCGTATGGAGACCCAGTACTTC,CASSPWGRDRMETQYF,TRBJ2-5,-,TRBV27,once
TGTGCCAGCAGGCGGAACCGGGAGTCCGTTAAGTACTTC,CASRRNRESVKYF,TRBJ2-4,-,TRBV6-2/TRBV6-3,-
TGTGCCTGGAATAAGGACAGGGCCTACGAGCAGTACTTC,CAWNKDRAYEQYF,TRBJ2-7,TRBD1,TRBV30,many
TGCGCCAGCAGCCCCTTTAGCGGGGGTTTATACGAGCAGTACTTC,CASSPFSGGLYEQYF,TRBJ2-7,TRBD2,TRBV4-1,few
TGCGCCAGCAGCCCGGGACTAGGCGGCACAGATACGCAGTATTTT,CASSPGLGGTDTQYF,TRBJ2-3,TRBD2,TRBV4-3,-
TGTGCCGGCAGCTTAGTCGGGACAGCTATGAACACTGAAGCTTTCTTT,CAGSLVGTAMNTEAFF,TRBJ1-1,TRBD1,TRBV11-2,-
TGTGCCAGCAGTACCCGGGTGGAGGGGGTGGAGACCCAGTACTTC,CASSTRVEGVETQYF,TRBJ2-5,-,TRBV28,many
TGTGCCAGCAGCCACGGGACAGTCCAAGAAGCTTTCTTT,CASSHGTVQEAFF,TRBJ1-1,TRBD1,TRBV6-1,-
TGTGCCACCAGTGATTTGCTTAACAGGGTAGCTTTCTTT,CATSDLLNRVAFF,TRBJ1-1,-,TRBV24-1,few
TGTGCCAGTGGGACAGTGGAAAATTCACCCCTCCACTTT,CASGTVENSPLHF,TRBJ1-6,TRBD1,TRBV6-5,many
TGTGCCTGGAACGGTCGTCGAGATCAGCCCCAGCATTTT,CAWNGRRDQPQHF,TRBJ1-5,-,TRBV30,few
TGCGCCAGCAGCCAACCTACGGGACGGCAAACCGGGGAGCTGTTTTTT,CASSQPTGRQTGELFF,TRBJ2-2,-,TRBV4-1,many
TGTGCCAGCCAGGAGGGTTGGGGTTCACCCCTCCACTTT,CASQEGWGSPLHF,TRBJ1-6,-,TRBV2,many
TGTGCCAGCAGTTCCCCGGACTTTAGCGGTGACGAGCAGTACTTC,CASSSPDFSGDEQYF,TRBJ2-7,-,TRBV12-3/TRBV12-4,-
TGTGCCAGCAGTTACTTAGGGCAGGGGGCCTCGAACACTGAAGCTTTCTTT,CASSYLGQGASNTEAFF,TRBJ1-1,TRBD1,TRBV6-5,many
TGTGCCAGCAGCCCGGACAGGGGAGAGACCCAGTACTTC,CASSPDRGETQYF,TRBJ2-5,TRBD1,TRBV18,many
TGTGCCAGCAGACAGGGGGTGATGAACACTGAAGCTTTCTTT,CASRQGVMNTEAFF,TRBJ1-1,TRBD1,TRBV6-2/TRBV6-3,-
TGTGCCAGCAGCTCAGAGCGGGGGGGCCGAGAGACCCAGTACTTC,CASSSERGGRETQYF,TRBJ2-5,TRBD2,TRBV13,-
TGCAGTGCTCTGGGCGAAATTTACGAGCAGTACTTC,CSALGEIYEQYF,TRBJ2-7,-,TRBV20-1,many
TGCGCCAGCAGCCCGGGCCCCTTTGAAGTACCCGACGAGCAGTACTTC,CASSPGPFEVPDEQYF,TRBJ2-7,-,TRBV4-1,many
TGTGCCAGCAGTCCCTCGGCAGGGACGTACGAGCAGTACTTC,CASSPSAGTYEQYF,TRBJ2-7,-,TRBV12-3/TRBV12-4,-
TGCAGCGTTGATACAGAGAACTACGAGCAGTACTTC,CSVDTENYEQYF,TRBJ2-7,-,TRBV29-1,few
TGTGCCAGCAGCCCATCATGGGGGGACGGCGGCAATCAGCCCCAGCATTTT,CASSPSWGDGGNQPQHF,TRBJ1-5,-,TRBV27,-
TGCAGCGTTGGTTTGAGGTCTAACTATGGCTACACCTTC,CSVGLRSNYGYTF,TRBJ1-2,-,TRBV29-1,few
TGTGCCAGCAGCTTATATCGCGGAGGGGGACCCGGGGAGCTGTTTTTT,CASSLYRGGGPGELFF,TRBJ2-2,-,TRBV11-2,many
TGTGCCAGCAGTTACATCGGGACAGGGTACCAAGAGACCCAGTACTTC,CASSYIGTGYQETQYF,TRBJ2-5,TRBD1,TRBV6-2/TRBV6-3,-
TGCAGTGCTAGAACTAGCCAAGAGACCCAGTACTTC,CSARTSQETQYF,TRBJ2-5,-,TRBV20-1,-
TGTGCCATCAGACCCCGGGCCGACTACGAGCAGTACTTC,CAIRPRADYEQYF,TRBJ2-7,-,TRBV10-3,many
TGTGCCAGCAGTGACTGGACAGGGTTTGACGAGCAGTACTTC,CASSDWTGFDEQYF,TRBJ2-7,TRBD1,TRBV6-2/TRBV6-3,many
TGTGCCAGCTTGTACAGGGGTGACACCGGGGAGCTGTTTTTT,CASLYRGDTGELFF,TRBJ2-2,TRBD1,TRBV12-3/TRBV12-4,many
TGCAGTGCTAGATGGTCCAGTCAAAACATTCAGTACTTC,CSARWSSQNIQYF,TRBJ2-4,-,TRBV20-1,many
TGCGCCAGCAGCCAACAAACTAGCGGGGCCTACGAGCAGTACTTC,CASSQQTSGAYEQYF,TRBJ2-7,TRBD2,TRBV4-3,many
TGTGCCAGCAGCCAGTACGGCAGGGGTAGCTCCTACGAGCAGTACTTC,CASSQYGRGSSYEQYF,TRBJ2-7,-,TRBV14,few
TGCAGTGCTAGGGGAAAAACCGGGACAGCCCCCTACGAGCAGTACTTC,CSARGKTGTAPYEQYF,TRBJ2-7,TRBD1,TRBV20-1,many
TGTGCCAGCAGTTTGGAGACAGGTATACGTGGCTACACCTTC,CASSLETGIRGYTF,TRBJ1-2,-,TRBV28,-
TGTGCCAGCAGCCAAGGGGACAGCTGGTACCCCCCAGATACGCAGTATTTT,CASSQGDSWYPPDTQYF,TRBJ2-3,TRBD1,TRBV14,-
TGTGCCAGCAGCCGGGACAGGGATGAGGGCTACACCTTC,CASSRDRDEGYTF,TRBJ1-2,TRBD1,TRBV11-1,few
TGTGCCAGCAGATACGGACGCATTCTGAACACTGAAGCTTTCTTT,CASRYGRILNTEAFF,TRBJ1-1,-,TRBV12-3/TRBV12-4,-
TGTGCCAGCAGTTACTCGTCCTATTACAGGGGACCAGAGAACACTGAAGCTTTCTTT,CASSYSSYYRGPENTEAFF,TRBJ1-1,TRBD1,TRBV6-2/TRBV6-3,once
TGTGCCAGCAGTCTTGGGACTTTAAAAGCTTTCTTT,CASSLGTLKAFF,TRBJ1-1,-,TRBV28,many
TGTGCCAGCAGCGACACAGGGGTGAGCGCTGAAGCTTTCTTT,CASSDTGVSAEAFF,TRBJ1-1,TRBD1,TRBV3-1,many
TGTGCCAGCAGTGAAGCGTACAGCGGGGGCCGGAAAGAGACCCAGTACTTC,CASSEAYSGGRKETQYF,TRBJ2-5,TRBD2,TRBV6-1,many
TGTGCCATCAGGGGGGACACTAGTAGGGACGAGCAGTACTTC,CAIRGDTSRDEQYF,TRBJ2-7,-,TRBV10-3,few